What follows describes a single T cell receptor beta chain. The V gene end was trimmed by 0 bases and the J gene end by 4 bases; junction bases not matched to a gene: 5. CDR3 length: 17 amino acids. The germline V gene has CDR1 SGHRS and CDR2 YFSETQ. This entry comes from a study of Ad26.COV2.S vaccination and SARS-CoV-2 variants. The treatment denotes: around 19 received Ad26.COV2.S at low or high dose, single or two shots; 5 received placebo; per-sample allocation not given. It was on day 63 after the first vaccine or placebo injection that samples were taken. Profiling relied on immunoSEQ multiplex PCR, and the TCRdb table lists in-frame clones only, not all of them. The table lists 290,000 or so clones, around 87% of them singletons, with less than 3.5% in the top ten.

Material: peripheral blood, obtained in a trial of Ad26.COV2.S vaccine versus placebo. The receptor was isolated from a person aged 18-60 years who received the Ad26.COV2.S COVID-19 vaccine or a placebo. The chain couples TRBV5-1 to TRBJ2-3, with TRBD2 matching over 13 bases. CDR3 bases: TGCGCCAGCAGCTTGGAAGGACTAGCGGGGGACGCAGATACGCAGTATTTT. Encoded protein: CASSLEGLAGDADTQYF.